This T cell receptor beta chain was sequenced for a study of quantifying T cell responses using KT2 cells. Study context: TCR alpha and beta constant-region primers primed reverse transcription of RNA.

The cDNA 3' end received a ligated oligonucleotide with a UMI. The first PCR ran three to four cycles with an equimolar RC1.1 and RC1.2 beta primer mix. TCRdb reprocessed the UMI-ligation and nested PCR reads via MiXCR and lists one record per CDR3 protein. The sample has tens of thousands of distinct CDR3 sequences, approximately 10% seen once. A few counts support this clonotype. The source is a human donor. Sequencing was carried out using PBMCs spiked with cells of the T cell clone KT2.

The CDR3 DNA reads as TGTGCCAGCACTATCAGCAATCAGCCCCAGCATTTT. Its protein product is CASTISNQPQHF. This chain connects TRBV28 to TRBJ1-5, with D unclear. V was clipped by 7 bases and J by 1 base, with 5 bases between them. The CDR3 loop spans 12 amino acids. Germline CDR1 MDHEN, CDR2 SYDVKM. The complete variable domain, with remaining parts taken from reference TRBV28 and TRBJ1-5, reads DVKVTQSSRYLVKRTGEKVFLECVQDMDHENMFWYRQDPGLGLRLIYFSYDVKMKEKGDIPEGYSVSREKKERFSLILESASTNQTSMYLCASTISNQPQHFGDGTRLSIL.